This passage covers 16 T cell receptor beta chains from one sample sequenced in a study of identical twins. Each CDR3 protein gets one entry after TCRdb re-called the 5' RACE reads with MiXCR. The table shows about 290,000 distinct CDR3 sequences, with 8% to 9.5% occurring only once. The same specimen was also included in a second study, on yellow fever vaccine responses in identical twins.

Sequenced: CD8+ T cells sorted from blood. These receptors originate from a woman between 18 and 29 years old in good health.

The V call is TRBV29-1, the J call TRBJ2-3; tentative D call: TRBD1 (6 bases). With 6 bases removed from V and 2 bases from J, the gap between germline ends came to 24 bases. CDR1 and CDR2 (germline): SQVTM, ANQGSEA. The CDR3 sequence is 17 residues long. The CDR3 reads CSVTQGLSLQNTDTQYF. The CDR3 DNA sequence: TGCAGCGTGACACAGGGATTGAGTCTGCAAAACACAGATACGCAGTATTTT.

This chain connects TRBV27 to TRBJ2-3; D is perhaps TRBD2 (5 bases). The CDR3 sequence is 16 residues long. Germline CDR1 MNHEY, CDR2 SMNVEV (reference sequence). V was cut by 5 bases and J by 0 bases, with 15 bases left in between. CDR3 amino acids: CASSPLREGSTDTQYF. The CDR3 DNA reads TGTGCCAGCAGTCCCCTCCGGGAAGGCAGCACAGATACGCAGTATTTT.

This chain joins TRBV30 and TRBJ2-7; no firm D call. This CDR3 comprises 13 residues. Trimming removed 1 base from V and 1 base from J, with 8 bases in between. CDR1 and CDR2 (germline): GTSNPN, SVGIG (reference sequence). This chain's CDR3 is CAWSESPSYEQYF. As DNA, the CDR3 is TGTGCCTGGAGTGAGAGCCCATCCTACGAGCAGTACTTC. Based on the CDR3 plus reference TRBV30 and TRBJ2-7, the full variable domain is SQTIHQWPATLVQPVGSPLSLECTVEGTSNPNLYWYRQAAGRGLQLLFYSVGIGQISSEVPQNLSASRPQDRQFILSSKKLLLSDSGFYLCAWSESPSYEQYFGPGTRLTVT.

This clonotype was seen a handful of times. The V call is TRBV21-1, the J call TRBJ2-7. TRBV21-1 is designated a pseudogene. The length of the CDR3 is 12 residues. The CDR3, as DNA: TGTGCCAGGCAGCGAGGGCCCTACGAGCAGTACTTC. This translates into CARQRGPYEQYF.

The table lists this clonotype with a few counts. In DNA, the CDR3 is TGTGCCAGCAGTTACCTGGACAGGAACAATGAGCAGTTCTTC. Amino acids: CASSYLDRNNEQFF. The chain is built from TRBV6-2 or TRBV6-3 and TRBJ2-1; 7 bases match TRBD1. CDR1 is MNHEY and CDR2 is SVGEGT in the germline V gene. This CDR3 is built from 14 residues. Trimming took 2 bases from V and 5 from J; bases not matched to a gene: 3.

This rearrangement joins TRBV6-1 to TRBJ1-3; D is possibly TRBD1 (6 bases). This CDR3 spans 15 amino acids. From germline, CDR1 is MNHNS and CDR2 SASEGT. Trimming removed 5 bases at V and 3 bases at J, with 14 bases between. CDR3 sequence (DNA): TGTGCCAGCAGTCCGGGAACAGGGTTTGGAAACACCATATATTTT. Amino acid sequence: CASSPGTGFGNTIYF.

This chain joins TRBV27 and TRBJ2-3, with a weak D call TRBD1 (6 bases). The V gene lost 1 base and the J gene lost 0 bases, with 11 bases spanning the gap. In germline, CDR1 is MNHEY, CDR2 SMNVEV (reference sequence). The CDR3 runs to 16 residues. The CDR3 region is CASSLWAGDSTDTQYF. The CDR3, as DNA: TGTGCCAGCAGTTTATGGGCAGGGGATAGCACAGATACGCAGTATTTT.

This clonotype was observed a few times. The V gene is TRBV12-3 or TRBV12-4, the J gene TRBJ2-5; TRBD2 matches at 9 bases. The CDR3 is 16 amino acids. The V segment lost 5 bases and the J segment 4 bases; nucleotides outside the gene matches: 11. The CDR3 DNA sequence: TGTGCCAGCAGTGGGAGCGGGGGGCGATTGAGAGAGACCCAGTACTTC. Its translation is CASSGSGGRLRETQYF.

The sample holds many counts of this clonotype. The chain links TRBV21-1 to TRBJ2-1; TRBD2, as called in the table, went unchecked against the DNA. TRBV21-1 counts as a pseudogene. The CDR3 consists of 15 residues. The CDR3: CASSTGLAGGNEQFF. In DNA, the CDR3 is TGTGCCAGCAGCACGGGACTAGCGGGGGGGAATGAGCAGTTCTTC.

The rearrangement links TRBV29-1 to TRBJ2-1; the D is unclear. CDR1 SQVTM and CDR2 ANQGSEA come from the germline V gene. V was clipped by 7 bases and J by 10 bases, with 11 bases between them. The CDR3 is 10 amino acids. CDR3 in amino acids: CSAQSGEQFF. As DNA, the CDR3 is TGCAGCGCTCAAAGTGGAGAGCAGTTCTTC.

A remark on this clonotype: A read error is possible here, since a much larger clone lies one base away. The CDR3 nucleotides are TGTGCCAGCTGTCGACTCGGACTAGACAATGAGCAGTTCTTC. Translation: CASCRLGLDNEQFF. The V and J genes are TRBV27 and TRBJ2-1, with 7 positions matching TRBD2. Per the germline V gene, CDR1 is MNHEY and CDR2 is SMNVEV (reference sequence). The length of the CDR3 is 14 residues. Trimming removed 8 bases from V and 5 bases from J; junction bases left unmatched: 9.

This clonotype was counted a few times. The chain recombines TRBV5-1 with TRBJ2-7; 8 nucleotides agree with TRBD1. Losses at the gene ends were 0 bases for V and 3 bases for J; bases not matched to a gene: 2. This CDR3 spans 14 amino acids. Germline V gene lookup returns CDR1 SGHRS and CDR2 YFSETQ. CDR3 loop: CASSLDDRGYEQYF. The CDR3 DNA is TGCGCCAGCAGCTTGGATGACAGGGGCTACGAGCAGTACTTC.

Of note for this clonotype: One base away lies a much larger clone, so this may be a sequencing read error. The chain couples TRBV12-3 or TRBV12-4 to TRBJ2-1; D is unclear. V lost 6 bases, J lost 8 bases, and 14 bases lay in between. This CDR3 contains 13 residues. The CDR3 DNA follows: TGTGCCAGCAGCCTGGAATCCTGGTATGAGCAGTTCTTC. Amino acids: CASSLESWYEQFF.

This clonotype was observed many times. The CDR3 here is CASSQDGRELFF. DNA of the CDR3: TGCGCCAGCAGCCAAGATGGTCGGGAGCTGTTTTTT. The V call is TRBV4-1, the J call TRBJ2-2; D is unclear. Germline V lookup: CDR1 MGHRA, CDR2 YSYEKL. The CDR3 runs 12 residues. The V and J ends lost 0 bases and 9 bases respectively, with 5 bases between them.

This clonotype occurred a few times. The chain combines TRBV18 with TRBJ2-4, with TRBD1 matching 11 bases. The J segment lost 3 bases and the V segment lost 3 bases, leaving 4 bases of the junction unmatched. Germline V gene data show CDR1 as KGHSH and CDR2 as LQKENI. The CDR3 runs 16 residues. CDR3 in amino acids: CASSPGQGEGKNIQYF. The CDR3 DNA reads TGTGCCAGCTCACCGGGACAGGGGGAAGGCAAAAACATTCAGTACTTC.

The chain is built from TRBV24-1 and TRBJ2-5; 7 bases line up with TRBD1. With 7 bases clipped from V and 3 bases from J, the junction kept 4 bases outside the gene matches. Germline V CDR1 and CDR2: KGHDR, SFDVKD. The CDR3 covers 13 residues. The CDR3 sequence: CATRGTAEETQYF. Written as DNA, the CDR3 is TGTGCCACCAGAGGGACAGCAGAAGAGACCCAGTACTTC.